This TCR beta chain was profiled in a study of cytomegalovirus exposure and HLA in healthy donors. Both 60 Vbeta primers and 13 Jbeta primers went into the PCR. Clones were read by immunoSEQ multiplex PCR, and TCRdb kept only the in-frame ones, dropping some. Of roughly 97,000 clones listed, roughly 75% were seen once; the top ten hold around 1.5%. CDR3 length: 14 amino acids. The V end lost 1 base, the J end lost 4 bases, and 13 bases lay between the germline ends. Germline V gene sequence: CDR1 SQVTM, CDR2 ANQGSEA. The rearrangement links TRBV29-1 to TRBJ1-2; TRBD1 might be the D (5 bases). The sequence came from a woman aged 40 to 50 in good health and CMV-seronegative. Input material: PBMCs. The CDR3 is CSVEGHGGGYGYTF. Here the CDR3 DNA reads TGCAGCGTTGAAGGTCACGGGGGGGGCTATGGCTACACCTTC.